These 27 T cell receptor beta chains were sequenced from one sample in a study of T cell responses to AZD1222 COVID-19 vaccine. Using immunoSEQ multiplex PCR, the repertoire was profiled, and TCRdb retains in-frame clones only, with some absent. Of 150,000 to 180,000 clones in the sample, approximately 90% are singletons; the top ten hold approximately 3.1%. This specimen consisted of peripheral blood, obtained on day 0 of AZD1222 vaccination. The source is an adult in good health.

V and J are TRBV4-1 and TRBJ2-1, with TRBD2 matching over 7 bases. The germline CDR1 and CDR2 sequences are MGHRA and YSYEKL. J was trimmed by 7 bases and V by 4 bases; bases with no gene match: 22. CDR3 length: 19 residues. Here the CDR3 DNA reads TGCGCCAGCAGCCCACTTGGAGCCCATGGGGGGGGGTTCGTTAATGAGCAGTTCTTC. This encodes CASSPLGAHGGGFVNEQFF.

CDR3 sequence reads: CASSVTTGMLYF. CDR3 coding DNA: TGTGCCAGCAGCGTAACGACAGGGATGCTGTACTTC. The genes are TRBV7-2 and TRBJ2-7, with 7 nucleotides matching TRBD1. This CDR3 has 12 amino acids. The germline gives CDR1 SGHTA, CDR2 FQGNSA. V trimming: 5 bases; J trimming: 12 bases; junction bases outside the gene matches: 10. The full variable domain, rest sourced from reference TRBV7-2 and TRBJ2-7, is GAGVSQSPSNKVTEKGKDVELRCDPISGHTALYWYRQSLGQGLEFLIYFQGNSAPDKSGLPSDRFSAERTGGSVSTLTIQRTQQEDSAVYLCASSVTTGMLYFGPGTRLTVT.

The gene calls are TRBV6-2 or TRBV6-3 and TRBJ2-2; D uncertain. The V and J ends lost 2 bases and 6 bases respectively, with 13 bases between them. Germline V gene sequence: CDR1 MNHEY, CDR2 SVGEGT. The CDR3 has 15 amino acids. The CDR3 loop is CASSYGIPGSGELFF. The CDR3 coding sequence is TGTGCCAGCAGTTACGGTATACCCGGCTCCGGGGAGCTGTTTTTT.

V gene TRBV6-1 combines with J gene TRBJ2-5; tentative D call: TRBD2 (7 bases). Germline V lookup: CDR1 MNHNS, CDR2 SASEGT. Trimming took off 1 base at V and 9 bases at J, with 15 bases between the two ends. The CDR3 spans 14 residues. The CDR3 spells CASSEVGGARAQYF. CDR3 DNA: TGTGCCAGCAGTGAAGTAGGGGGGGCTCGGGCCCAGTACTTC.

The chain links TRBV3-1 (or the pseudogene TRBV3-2) to TRBJ1-1, with D unclear. This CDR3 spans 14 amino acids. V dropped 4 bases and J dropped 1 base, with 10 bases sitting between them. From germline, CDR1 is LGHDT and CDR2 YNNKEL (reference sequence). CDR3 in DNA: TGTGCCAGCAGCCCGTGGACTGCGAACACTGAAGCTTTCTTT. Protein: CASSPWTANTEAFF.

The chain couples TRBV10-3 to TRBJ2-1; a possible D gene is TRBD2 (6 bases). Looked up from germline, CDR1 is ENHRY and CDR2 is SYGVKD. There are 13 residues in the CDR3. Trimming cost V 10 bases and J 5 bases, with 15 bases left between them. The CDR3 protein is CATSPGLNNEQFF. CDR3 nucleotide sequence: TGTGCCACAAGCCCGGGACTCAACAATGAGCAGTTCTTC.

The chain uses TRBV5-6 and TRBJ2-7; possible D gene TRBD1, 5 bases. Per germline, CDR1 SGHDT and CDR2 YYEEEE. The V gene lost 2 bases and the J gene lost 4 bases, with 10 bases spanning the gap. There are 13 residues in the CDR3. CDR3 DNA sequence: TGTGCCAGCAGCTTTACCAGGGATTACGAGCAGTACTTC. The encoded protein is CASSFTRDYEQYF. Full variable domain (remainder filled in from reference TRBV5-6 and TRBJ2-7): DAGVTQSPTHLIKTRGQQVTLRCSPKSGHDTVSWYQQALGQGPQFIFQYYEEEERQRGNFPDRFSGHQFPNYSSELNVNALLLGDSALYLCASSFTRDYEQYFGPGTRLTVT.

This clone was seen just once. The chain links TRBV6-5 to TRBJ1-3, with TRBD1 as a possible D gene (5 bases). CDR1 is MNHEY and CDR2 is SVGAGI in the germline V gene. The V and J ends lost 8 bases and 2 bases respectively, with 10 bases between them. This CDR3 region has 13 residues. CDR3 in amino acids: CASQKGAGNTIYF. CDR3 in DNA: TGTGCCAGCCAAAAAGGGGCTGGAAACACCATATATTTT.

V and J are TRBV29-1 and TRBJ1-2; tentative D call: TRBD1 (6 bases). Germline CDR1 is SQVTM and CDR2 is ANQGSEA. There are 14 residues in the CDR3. V was clipped by 7 bases and J by 0 bases, with 15 bases between them. The CDR3 DNA is TGCAGCGCCCGCGGACAGACGACTAACTATGGCTACACCTTC. Translating it yields CSARGQTTNYGYTF.

The chain couples TRBV2 to TRBJ2-1, with 13 bases aligning to TRBD2. Trimming cost V 6 bases and J 3 bases; bases outside gene matches: 5. The CDR3 covers 16 residues. Germline values: CDR1 SNHLY, CDR2 FYNNEI. CDR3 DNA: TGTGCCAGCAGGGGGGGACTAGCGGGAAACTACAATGAGCAGTTCTTC. It codes for CASRGGLAGNYNEQFF.

The V call is TRBV5-4, the J call TRBJ2-7; D tentatively fits TRBD1 or TRBD2 (5 bases each). This CDR3 spans 14 amino acids. V lost 2 bases and J lost 5, with 14 bases in between. Per germline, CDR1 SGHNT and CDR2 YYREEE (reference sequence). The CDR3, as DNA: TGTGCCAGCAGCTTTTACGGTGGGGACCACGAGCAGTACTTC. The encoded protein is CASSFYGGDHEQYF.

The V gene is TRBV3-1 (or the pseudogene TRBV3-2), the J gene TRBJ2-1; D might be TRBD2 (5 bases). CDR3 size: 15 residues. The germline CDR1 and CDR2 sequences are LGHDT and YNNKEL (reference sequence). The V gene lost 1 base and the J gene lost 2 bases, with 9 bases spanning the gap. The CDR3 DNA reads as TGTGCCAGCAGCCAAGGGGCGGGTACCTACAATGAGCAGTTCTTC. Protein product: CASSQGAGTYNEQFF.

The chain uses TRBV12-3 or TRBV12-4 and TRBJ2-7; D remains unclear. This CDR3 is built from 12 residues. The V gene lost 1 base and the J gene lost 7 bases, with 8 bases spanning the gap. The CDR3 bases are TGTGCCAGCAGTTTAGAAAGTTGGGAGCAGTACTTC. It codes for CASSLESWEQYF.

This rearrangement joins TRBV5-1 to TRBJ1-4; the D is unclear. V was clipped by 5 bases and J by 0 bases, with 5 bases between them. This CDR3 contains 13 residues. CDR1 and CDR2 (germline): SGHRS, YFSETQ. The CDR3 DNA is TGCGCCAGCAGGGAGGCAACTAATGAAAAACTGTTTTTT. Its protein is CASREATNEKLFF. The entire variable domain, with the rest obtained from reference TRBV5-1 and TRBJ1-4, is as follows: KAGVTQTPRYLIKTRGQQVTLSCSPISGHRSVSWYQQTPGQGLQFLFEYFSETQRNKGNFPGRFSGRQFSNSRSEMNVSTLELGDSALYLCASREATNEKLFFGSGTQLSVL.

The CDR3 coding sequence is TGTGCCAGCAGTGAATCCAAGACTGACTATAATTCACCCCTCCACTTT. It is translated as CASSESKTDYNSPLHF. This chain joins TRBV25-1 and TRBJ1-6, with unresolved D. The germline gives CDR1 MGHDK, CDR2 SYGVNS. The CDR3 extends over 16 amino acids. V was cut by 1 base and J by 3 bases, with 10 bases left in between.

This clone occurred once. This chain links TRBV19 with TRBJ2-1; 9 positions agree with TRBD2. Germline V gene sequence: CDR1 LNHDA, CDR2 SQIVND (reference sequence). There are 14 residues in the CDR3. V lost 3 bases and J lost 8; bases outside the gene matches: 5. The CDR3 reads CASSIGGGADEQFF. The CDR3 DNA reads as TGTGCCAGTAGTATTGGCGGGGGGGCCGATGAGCAGTTCTTC.

This clone was picked up a small number of times. The J gene is TRBJ2-3, the V gene TRBV7-7, with 9 bases aligning to TRBD2. Germline V CDR1 and CDR2: SSHAT, FNYEAQ (reference sequence). V trimming: 4 bases; J trimming: 2 bases; junction bases outside the gene matches: 4. The CDR3 is 15 amino acids. The CDR3 sequence: CASSSSGADTDTQYF. DNA of the CDR3: TGTGCCAGCAGCTCTAGCGGGGCAGACACAGATACGCAGTATTTT.

Of note for this clone: Other DNA sequences in this sample translate to the same CDR3. V is TRBV6-5 and J is TRBJ1-1, with 9 nucleotides matching TRBD1. Germline loops: CDR1 MNHEY, CDR2 SVGAGI. CDR3 size: 14 residues. The J segment lost 0 bases and the V segment lost 6 bases, leaving 2 bases of the junction unmatched. The CDR3 sequence: CASRRTGVNTEAFF. As DNA, the CDR3 is TGTGCCAGCAGACGGACAGGGGTGAACACTGAAGCTTTCTTT.

The rearrangement joins TRBV6-2 or TRBV6-3 to TRBJ2-2; a weak D match, TRBD2 (5 bases). Trimming stripped 6 bases from V and 14 bases from J, with 13 bases between. The length of the CDR3 is 11 residues. Germline CDR1 is MNHEY and CDR2 is SVGEGT. The CDR3, as DNA: TGTGCCAGCAGCGCCGGACTTTCCCTGTTTTTT. Encoded protein: CASSAGLSLFF.

This clone was seen once. The chain is built from TRBV19 and TRBJ2-7, with D unresolved. Trimming stripped 1 base from V and 4 bases from J, with 11 bases between. Germline V lookup: CDR1 LNHDA, CDR2 SQIVND (reference sequence). The CDR3 extends over 14 amino acids. The CDR3 bases are TGTGCCAGTAGTATAGCCCTTTCAAGTTACGAGCAGTACTTC. Its protein is CASSIALSSYEQYF.

In nucleotides, the CDR3 is TGTGCCAGCAGTCCCCCCGGGGGGGCTCTCGAGCAGTACTTC. Its protein is CASSPPGGALEQYF. The chain combines TRBV6-2 or TRBV6-3 with TRBJ2-7; TRBD2 agrees at 8 bases. Germline V gives CDR1 MNHEY, CDR2 SVGEGT. CDR3 length equals 14 residues. V lost 5 bases to trimming and J lost 6 bases; unmatched junction nucleotides: 9.

This clone has a single count. The CDR3 DNA follows: TGTGCCAGCTCGTCTAGGGGCAGCCGGGGTGCTAGCGGGGTCTCCTACAATGAGCAGTTCTTC. Translating gives CASSSRGSRGASGVSYNEQFF. The chain employs TRBV18 and TRBJ2-1; 9 bases map to TRBD2. The CDR3 contains 21 residues. Germline V gives CDR1 KGHSH, CDR2 LQKENI. Losses at the gene ends were 6 bases for V and 0 bases for J; bases not matched to a gene: 21.

This chain connects TRBV19 to TRBJ2-1, with TRBD2 identical over 8 bases. Germline V gene lookup returns CDR1 LNHDA and CDR2 SQIVND (reference sequence). V lost 5 bases and J lost 6; bases outside the gene matches: 12. The CDR3 spans 16 residues. The CDR3 sequence: CASSSPGLGFLNEQFF. The CDR3 region has the DNA TGTGCCAGTAGTTCCCCGGGACTAGGGTTTCTCAATGAGCAGTTCTTC.

The rearrangement joins TRBV24-1 to TRBJ1-2; D ambiguous. CDR3 length equals 14 residues. The V end was cut by 4 bases, the J end by 5 bases, with 13 bases between. From germline, CDR1 is KGHDR and CDR2 SFDVKD. As DNA, the CDR3 is TGTGCCACCAGTGACTCCGGAAGATCTTATGGCTACACCTTC. Translating gives CATSDSGRSYGYTF.

The chain is built from TRBV7-9 and TRBJ1-1, with D uncertain. Trimming took 3 bases from V and 3 from J, leaving 14 bases between them. The CDR3 has 15 residues. The germline V gene encodes CDR1 SEHNR and CDR2 FQNEAQ (reference sequence). The CDR3 region is CASSFGGWVDTEAFF. The CDR3 coding sequence is TGTGCCAGCAGCTTCGGCGGATGGGTGGACACTGAAGCTTTCTTT.

The chain combines TRBV6-5 with TRBJ1-2; TRBD1 matches at 8 bases. There are 14 residues in the CDR3. V shed 2 bases, J shed 8 bases, and the junction held 7 bases outside the gene matches. Germline CDR1 is MNHEY and CDR2 is SVGAGI. Here the CDR3 DNA reads TGTGCCAGCAGTTACGGACAGGGAAATTTCGGCTACACCTTC. Encoded protein: CASSYGQGNFGYTF.

V gene TRBV23-1 combines with J gene TRBJ1-2; D gene uncertain. TRBV23-1 is flagged as an ORF with uncertain function. The CDR3 has 13 residues. With 0 bases removed from V and 6 bases from J, the gap between germline ends came to 8 bases. The CDR3 loop reads CASSQSVHDGYTF. DNA for the CDR3: TGCGCCAGCAGTCAATCGGTGCACGATGGCTACACCTTC.